This T cell receptor beta chain stems from a study of blood T cells in healthy people across ages. The second PCR ran roughly 6 to 11 cycles with a sample-barcoded 5' primer and J-beta primers. Using its own MiXCR run on the 5' RACE reads, TCRdb lists one record per CDR3 protein. The repertoire holds almost 800,000 distinct CDR3 sequences, with nearly 60% as singletons. With 10 bases removed from V and 0 bases from J, the gap between germline ends came to 10 bases. The CDR3 length is 14 residues. The V gene's germline CDR1 is ENHRY and CDR2 SYGVKD. The rearrangement joins TRBV10-3 to TRBJ2-6, with D tentatively TRBD2 (6 bases). The material sequenced was blood. This TCR was sampled from a man aged 30 to 39 in good health. CDR3 nucleotides: TGTGCCACCGCGGGAACCTCTGGGGCCAACGTCCTGACTTTC. Its translation: CATAGTSGANVLTF.